The present entry profiles one T cell receptor beta chain with its context. Distinct nucleotide sequences in the sample also encode this CDR3. The sample belongs to a study of blood T cell repertoires in COVID-19. Across the whole study: Material from acute and convalescent COVID-19 was sourced from the United States, Italy and Spain.

Measured with immunoSEQ multiplex PCR; TCRdb has only the in-frame clones, and not every one. The sample yields around 97,000 clones, over 75% seen once. Sequenced input: peripheral blood. The sequence came from a human donor in a cohort sampled during active COVID-19.

CDR3 protein: CASSYAGSSGNTIYF. CDR3 in DNA: TGTGCCAGCAGTTACGCGGGAAGCTCTGGAAACACCATATATTTT. The genes are TRBV6-5 and TRBJ1-3; no clear D. V lost 2 bases to trimming and J lost 0 bases, with 8 bases between them. CDR1 is MNHEY, CDR2 SVGAGI, per germline. The CDR3 consists of 15 residues.